The sequence of this T cell receptor (beta chain) was determined in a study of T cell repertoires in cytomegalovirus infection (dated by TCRdb to the late 2010s). The study in broad terms: Donor HLA type was relevant to the analysis, as public TCR beta signatures indicated carriage of CMV infection together with the matching HLA type.

V lost 3 bases and J lost 9 bases; the stretch between them is 6 bases long. Its CDR3 holds 11 amino acids, cysteine through phenylalanine. The only DNA kept is the CDR3, 33 bases in frame from the first base. The germline V gene specifies ENHRY as CDR1 and SYGVKD as CDR2. This clonotype was observed a handful of times. Its antigen remains undetermined. Qualities for individual bases were not recorded, and no much larger clone is one base off. Broader findings and caveats from the paper: In the ex vivo response, HLA-C-restricted CMV-specific TCR beta clonotypes were dominant, and in two of eight donors the single most frequent clonotype came from this HLA-C-restricted group. Cumulative frequency of public TCR beta family members discriminated carriers of CMV infection plus the relevant HLA type in this cohort and an independent 352-donor cohort.

TCRdb lists the instrument as Illumina HiSeq 1500. TCRdb's own reprocessing of the public reads used fastp at Q25 and MiXCR and kept productive beta chains. Duplicate CDR3 protein sequences are folded into a single record with the most common DNA and genes. The sample table records roughly 630,000 distinct CDR3 sequences; 24% of these occur just once. 8% of the sample lies in the top ten. Sequencing was carried out using CD8+ T cells from PBMCs. The receptor was isolated from a human donor in good health (CMV status not recorded). Some clones in this sample may be carry-over from other donors' samples. The chain was built from TRBV10-3 and TRBJ1-5; the D gene cannot be named for sure. The CDR3 corresponds to CAISDSGPQHF. The nucleotide sequence reads TGTGCCATCAGTGATTCTGGGCCCCAGCATTTT.